The entry below gives a single T cell receptor (beta chain) sequence along with its context. There are 13 residues in the CDR3. Per the germline V gene, CDR1 is SGHTA and CDR2 is FQGNSA. V lost 5 bases, J lost 1 base, and 8 bases lay in between. The data were produced by immunoSEQ multiplex PCR, yet TCRdb's version contains in-frame clones alone and is incomplete. This table has about 150,000 clones, approximately 83% appearing once. This entry comes from a study of blood T cell repertoires in COVID-19. The sequencing sample was made of PBMCs or T cells enriched from blood (not recorded which). This clonotype was obtained from a man aged 70-80 years who had been exposed to COVID-19. J is TRBJ1-1 and V is TRBV7-2; TRBD1 might be the D (5 bases). CDR3 amino acids: CASSRQGNTEAFF. Here the CDR3 DNA reads TGTGCCAGCAGCCGTCAGGGGAACACTGAAGCTTTCTTT.